These T cell receptor beta chains were read from a single sample in a study of cytomegalovirus exposure and HLA in healthy donors. This table comes from immunoSEQ multiplex PCR, and its TCRdb copy is limited to in-frame clones, with some not included. The sample totals some 140,000 clones. Sequencing was done on a sample of PBMCs. All receptors derive from a woman in her forties in good health and CMV-seronegative. CDR3s include the opening cysteine and the closing phenylalanine or tryptophan. The D gene is left open where the match is weak.

J	D	V	CDR3	DNA
TRBJ2-1	NA	TRBV7-7	CASSLSPSTRTGSGGEQFF	TGTGCTAGCAGCCTCTCACCCTCAACCCGGACAGGGTCGGGGGGTGAGCAGTTCTTC
TRBJ1-2	TRBD1	TRBV7-2	CASSLRTGEVLGGYTF	TGTGCCAGCAGCTTGCGGACAGGGGAGGTATTGGGTGGCTACACCTTC
TRBJ1-5	NA	TRBV19	CASSSYDGLNQPQHF	TGTGCCAGTAGTAGCTATGACGGACTGAATCAGCCCCAGCATTTT
TRBJ1-5	NA	TRBV7-2	CATRGQGNQPQHF	TGTGCCACTCGTGGGCAGGGTAATCAGCCCCAGCATTTT
TRBJ2-5	NA	TRBV6-1	CASGGSGRTQETQYF	TGTGCCAGCGGAGGGTCGGGGAGAACACAAGAGACCCAGTACTTC
TRBJ2-5	NA	TRBV5-5	CASSLETDQETQYF	TGTGCCAGCAGCTTGGAGACAGATCAAGAGACCCAGTACTTC
TRBJ1-1	TRBD1	TRBV6-1	CASGPPGGSVSEAFF	TGTGCCAGCGGACCCCCAGGGGGAAGCGTCTCTGAAGCTTTCTTT
TRBJ1-5	TRBD1	TRBV28	CASSQHRGQHF	TGTGCCAGCAGTCAACACAGGGGACAGCATTTT
TRBJ1-1	TRBD1	TRBV25-1	CASSVTGRTEAFF	TGTGCCAGCAGTGTGACAGGGCGAACTGAAGCTTTCTTT
TRBJ1-5	TRBD1	TRBV18	CASSPTGKDQPQHF	TGTGCCAGCTCACCGACAGGGAAGGATCAGCCCCAGCATTTT
TRBJ1-1	NA	TRBV6-1	CASNGQIGTEAFF	TGTGCCAGCAACGGACAGATAGGTACTGAAGCTTTCTTT